These 29 T cell receptor beta chains share one sample of origin, sequenced in a study of T cell responses to AZD1222 COVID-19 vaccine. Only in-frame clones appear in the TCRdb table, and some are missing; sequencing was by immunoSEQ multiplex PCR. The sample carries about 100,000 clones, 70% to 90% recorded once. This material consisted of peripheral blood, taken on day 0 of AZD1222 vaccination. The origin of the receptors is an adult in good health.

The chain joins TRBV25-1 to TRBJ2-7, with a possible D match to TRBD1 (6 bases). V shed 6 bases and J shed 6 bases, with 30 bases lying between them. There are 18 residues in the CDR3. Germline V gene sequence: CDR1 MGHDK, CDR2 SYGVNS. In DNA form, the CDR3 reads TGTGCCAGCAGCCTAAGTGGGGAACAGGGAGTGGGACGGGCCGAGCAGTACTTC. Residues: CASSLSGEQGVGRAEQYF.

This chain links TRBV7-9 with TRBJ2-3, with a possible D match to TRBD2 (6 bases). This CDR3 spans 13 amino acids. V was pared by 5 bases and J by 4 bases, with 10 bases between. Germline V gives CDR1 SEHNR, CDR2 FQNEAQ (reference sequence). The DNA for the CDR3 is TGTGCCAGCAGCGCGGGACTCGCAGATACGCAGTATTTT. This encodes CASSAGLADTQYF.

This chain connects TRBV18 to TRBJ2-5, with D tentatively TRBD1 or TRBD2 (5 bases each). This CDR3 spans 14 amino acids. The germline V and J ends were trimmed by 3 bases and 1 base, with 9 bases remaining between them. Germline assignment: CDR1 KGHSH and CDR2 LQKENI. CDR3 nucleotides: TGTGCCAGCTCACCTTCCGGGACCCAAGAGACCCAGTACTTC. This translates into CASSPSGTQETQYF. The full variable domain, in which reference TRBV18 and TRBJ2-5 provide the parts outside the CDR3, is NAGVMQNPRHLVRRRGQEARLRCSPMKGHSHVYWYRQLPEEGLKFMVYLQKENIIDESGMPKERFSAEFPKEGPSILRIQQVVRGDSAAYFCASSPSGTQETQYFGPGTRLLVL.

A remark on this clone: One end of the junction does not line up with germline, which may come from a read error. This chain links TRBV7-8 with TRBJ2-7; D unresolved. The CDR3 has 11 amino acids. Germline V CDR1 and CDR2: SGHVS, FQNEAQ. CDR3 region: CGAGLPYEQYF. The CDR3 DNA reads TGCGGAGCCGGGTTACCCTACGAGCAGTACTTC.

The V gene is TRBV6-8, the J gene TRBJ2-7, with D possibly being TRBD1 (6 bases). With 1 base removed from V and 2 bases from J, the gap between germline ends came to 9 bases. The CDR3 covers 14 residues. The germline V gene has CDR1 MNHGY and CDR2 SAAAGT. The CDR3 here is CASSYWDTTYEQYF. The CDR3 DNA reads TGTGCCAGCAGTTACTGGGACACCACCTACGAGCAGTACTTC.

The V gene is TRBV5-6, the J gene TRBJ1-6; TRBD1 matches 8 bases. Germline V gene data show CDR1 as SGHDT and CDR2 as YYEEEE. CDR3 length: 17 amino acids. The V segment lost 1 base and the J segment 6 bases; nucleotides outside the gene matches: 9. In nucleotides, the CDR3 is TGTGCCAGCAGCTTGAAGGTAACCGGGACAGGTAATTCACCCCTCCACTTT. Amino acids: CASSLKVTGTGNSPLHF.

The chain links TRBV7-8 to TRBJ1-1, with D maybe TRBD1 (5 bases). Per germline, CDR1 SGHVS and CDR2 FQNEAQ. The CDR3 runs 15 residues. Trimming stripped 1 base from V and 0 bases from J, with 9 bases between. As DNA, the CDR3 is TGTGCCAGCAGCTTAGTCGCGACAGTGAACACTGAAGCTTTCTTT. Translating gives CASSLVATVNTEAFF.

The V and J genes are TRBV5-4 and TRBJ1-1; 10 bases match TRBD1. Germline-derived CDR1 and CDR2 are SGHNT and YYREEE (reference sequence). CDR3 length: 14 amino acids. Trimming cost V 4 bases and J 1 base; bases outside gene matches: 1. CDR3 sequence (DNA): TGTGCCAGCAGCCGGGACAGGGGGAACACTGAAGCTTTCTTT. It is translated as CASSRDRGNTEAFF.

This chain uses TRBV12-3 or TRBV12-4 with TRBJ1-2, with no clear D. Trimming took 6 bases from V and 6 from J, leaving 11 bases between them. The CDR3 has 12 residues. The DNA for the CDR3 is TGTGCCAGCAGCCCCACCAAGAATGGCTACACCTTC. Its translation: CASSPTKNGYTF.

V and J are TRBV9 and TRBJ2-1; 9 nucleotides agree with TRBD1. The germline gives CDR1 SGDLS, CDR2 YYNGEE. Unmatched junction bases numbered 2, after V lost 2 bases and J lost 5 bases. CDR3 length: 14 residues. The chain's CDR3 is CASSVRDRDNEQFF. CDR3 nucleotides: TGTGCCAGCAGCGTTCGGGACAGGGACAATGAGCAGTTCTTC.

Here the CDR3 reads CASSRLSERDTQYF. The CDR3 DNA reads TGTGCCAGCAGTCGCCTCTCGGAGAGGGATACGCAGTATTTT. V and J are TRBV6-5 and TRBJ2-3; D call uncertain. CDR3 size: 14 residues. V shed 5 bases and J shed 6 bases, with 15 bases lying between them. Germline-derived CDR1 and CDR2 are MNHEY and SVGAGI.

This rearrangement joins TRBV7-8 to TRBJ1-4, with D possibly TRBD1 on 5 matching bases. Germline assignment: CDR1 SGHVS and CDR2 FQNEAQ. The CDR3 has 16 amino acids. Trimming stripped 1 base from V and 0 bases from J, with 9 bases between. The CDR3 region has the DNA TGTGCCAGCAGCTTAGTCGCGGGGGCAACTAATGAAAAACTGTTTTTT. Translation gives CASSLVAGATNEKLFF.

The chain recombines TRBV15 with TRBJ1-2; D is ambiguous. Germline V CDR1 and CDR2: LNHNV, YYDKDF (reference sequence). The germline V and J ends were trimmed by 1 base and 5 bases, with 8 bases remaining between them. This CDR3 region has 13 residues. The CDR3 nucleotides are TGTGCCACCAGCAGAGTCGGCGATTATGGCTACACCTTC. Encoded protein: CATSRVGDYGYTF. The full variable domain, with the rest looked up from reference TRBV15 and TRBJ1-2, is DAMVIQNPRYQVTQFGKPVTLSCSQTLNHNVMYWYQQKSSQAPKLLFHYYDKDFNNEADTPDNFQSRRPNTSFCFLDIRSPGLGDTAMYLCATSRVGDYGYTFGSGTRLTVV.

The chain recombines TRBV6-1 with TRBJ2-1; a possible D gene is TRBD1 (6 bases). The V end lost 0 bases, the J end lost 2 bases, and 14 bases lay between the germline ends. Germline assignment: CDR1 MNHNS and CDR2 SASEGT. CDR3 length equals 17 residues. CDR3 DNA: TGTGCCAGCAGTGAAGCGAGGCAGGGGACCCCCTACAATGAGCAGTTCTTC. This gives the protein CASSEARQGTPYNEQFF.

CDR3 amino acids: CAWSALFGEQFF. The CDR3 DNA is TGTGCCTGGAGTGCCCTCTTCGGTGAGCAGTTCTTC. The gene calls are TRBV30 and TRBJ2-1; D uncertain. V lost 1 base and J lost 9, with 10 bases in between. The CDR3 spans 12 residues. CDR1 and CDR2 (germline): GTSNPN, SVGIG (reference sequence).

The chain couples TRBV6-6 to TRBJ1-4; tentative D call: TRBD1 (6 bases). The ends were cut back, 5 bases at V and 3 bases at J, with 13 bases in the middle. Germline CDR1 is MNHNY and CDR2 is SVGAGI (reference sequence). This CDR3 region has 15 residues. CDR3 residues: CASSRERTANEKLFF. DNA of the CDR3: TGTGCCAGCAGTCGCGAAAGGACAGCTAATGAAAAACTGTTTTTT.

The V call is TRBV7-9, the J call TRBJ1-5; the D is unclear. The CDR3 length is 13 residues. Per germline, CDR1 SEHNR and CDR2 FQNEAQ (reference sequence). V lost 5 bases and J 0 bases, leaving 5 bases between the germline ends. CDR3 protein: CASSPYSNQPQHF. CDR3 in DNA: TGTGCCAGCAGCCCATATAGCAATCAGCCCCAGCATTTT. Based on the CDR3 plus reference TRBV7-9 and TRBJ1-5, the full variable domain is DTGVSQNPRHKITKRGQNVTFRCDPISEHNRLYWYRQTLGQGPEFLTYFQNEAQLEKSRLLSDRFSAERPKGSFSTLEIQRTEQGDSAMYLCASSPYSNQPQHFGDGTRLSIL.

This clone was counted a few times. The rearrangement links TRBV7-6 to TRBJ2-7; no clear D. The CDR3 consists of 14 residues. V lost 1 base and J 0 bases, leaving 7 bases between the germline ends. Germline CDR1 is SGHVS and CDR2 is FNYEAQ. The CDR3 sequence is CASSLEPVSYEQYF. The CDR3 bases are TGTGCCAGCAGCTTAGAGCCGGTCTCCTACGAGCAGTACTTC.

V is TRBV28 and J is TRBJ1-1, with 7 bases fitting TRBD1. The CDR3 has 15 amino acids. J was trimmed by 1 base and V by 5 bases; bases with no gene match: 7. CDR1 MDHEN and CDR2 SYDVKM come from the germline V gene. CDR3 in amino acids: CASSPPNRGNTEAFF. CDR3 nucleotide sequence: TGTGCCAGCAGTCCCCCTAACAGGGGGAACACTGAAGCTTTCTTT.

V usage is TRBV27 and J usage is TRBJ1-4; D gene unclear. Germline CDR1 reads MNHEY; CDR2 reads SMNVEV (reference sequence). V lost 2 bases to trimming and J lost 5 bases, with 9 bases between them. The CDR3 is 14 residues long. The CDR3 DNA sequence: TGTGCCAGCAGTTTAGCGGGCAGGAATGAAAAACTGTTTTTT. Amino acid sequence: CASSLAGRNEKLFF.

On this clone: Other DNA sequences within the sample encode an identical CDR3. This sequence joins TRBV7-2 and TRBJ2-7, with D unresolved. Germline V CDR1 and CDR2: SGHTA, FQGNSA. The CDR3 covers 11 residues. The V end lost 2 bases, the J end lost 3 bases, and 2 bases lay between the germline ends. Here the CDR3 DNA reads TGTGCCAGCAGCTTACGCTACGAGCAGTACTTC. Its protein is CASSLRYEQYF.

The rearrangement links TRBV24-1 to TRBJ2-7; D might be TRBD2 (5 bases). V was shortened by 1 base and J by 3 bases, with 18 bases between the two germline ends. This CDR3 has 17 residues. Germline V gene lookup returns CDR1 KGHDR and CDR2 SFDVKD. This CDR3 reads CATSDLITTPEVYEQYF. The CDR3 DNA sequence: TGTGCCACCAGTGATTTAATAACCACCCCGGAGGTCTACGAGCAGTACTTC.

V gene TRBV5-1 combines with J gene TRBJ2-2; perhaps TRBD1 as D (6 bases). The germline gives CDR1 SGHRS, CDR2 YFSETQ. With 0 bases removed from V and 1 base from J, the gap between germline ends came to 10 bases. The CDR3 consists of 16 residues. The CDR3 region has the DNA TGCGCCAGCAGCTTGGAGGGACATAAGAACACCGGGGAGCTGTTTTTT. The encoded protein is CASSLEGHKNTGELFF. Full variable domain (rest looked up from reference TRBV5-1 and TRBJ2-2): KAGVTQTPRYLIKTRGQQVTLSCSPISGHRSVSWYQQTPGQGLQFLFEYFSETQRNKGNFPGRFSGRQFSNSRSEMNVSTLELGDSALYLCASSLEGHKNTGELFFGEGSRLTVL.

With respect to this clone: One end of the junction does not line up with germline, which may come from a read error. The chain employs TRBV7-7 and TRBJ1-1; a weak D match, TRBD1 (5 bases). This CDR3 contains 13 residues. CDR1 and CDR2 (germline): SSHAT, FNYEAQ (reference sequence). CDR3 protein: CASSRDRNTEAFF. DNA of the CDR3: TGTGCTAGCAGCCGCGACAGGAACACTGAAGCTTTCTTT. The full variable domain, rest sourced from reference TRBV7-7 and TRBJ1-1, is GAGVSQSPRYKVTKRGQDVTLRCDPISSHATLYWYQQALGQGPEFLTYFNYEAQPDKSGLPSDRFSAERPEGSISTLTIQRTEQRDSAMYRCASSRDRNTEAFFGQGTRLTVV.

This sequence joins TRBV10-2 and TRBJ2-3; D is undetermined. Germline V gene sequence: CDR1 WSHSY, CDR2 SAAADI. This CDR3 contains 13 residues. The V gene lost 4 bases and the J gene lost 1 base, with 6 bases spanning the gap. In nucleotides, the CDR3 is TGCGCCAGCAGTGGAAGGCGCACAGATACGCAGTATTTT. Amino acid sequence: CASSGRRTDTQYF.

The chain is built from TRBV2 and TRBJ2-5, with 11 bases identical to TRBD1. This CDR3 is 14 amino acids long. V dropped 5 bases and J dropped 5; count of bases not matched to a gene: 4. CDR1 and CDR2 from the germline V gene are SNHLY and FYNNEI. CDR3 loop: CASSWRDRGETQYF. CDR3 coding DNA: TGTGCCAGCAGTTGGCGGGACAGGGGGGAGACCCAGTACTTC.

The chain combines TRBV5-1 with TRBJ2-4; TRBD2 matches at 8 bases. Germline V gives CDR1 SGHRS, CDR2 YFSETQ. V gave up 0 bases and J gave up 8 bases; unmatched junction bases: 7. This CDR3 has 15 residues. The DNA of the CDR3 is TGCGCCAGCAGCTTGGATTCTAGCGGGTGGGACATTCAGTACTTC. Protein: CASSLDSSGWDIQYF.

The chain couples TRBV5-3 to TRBJ1-3; D remains ambiguous. TRBV5-3 is filed as an ORF, its function uncertain. The CDR3 runs to 16 residues. Trimming left V 3 bases short and J 1 base short, with 14 bases between. This chain's CDR3 is CARSSSIYLSGNTIYF. The CDR3, as DNA: TGTGCCAGAAGCTCCTCAATCTACTTATCTGGAAACACCATATATTTT.

The sample holds a few counts of this clone. The V gene is TRBV6-1, the J gene TRBJ2-2; 8 positions match TRBD1. CDR1 and CDR2 (germline): MNHNS, SASEGT. After removal of 2 bases from V and 6 bases from J, the junction contained 5 bases not matched to a gene. The CDR3 consists of 15 residues. The CDR3 protein is CASSESRGLSGELFF. In DNA, the CDR3 is TGTGCCAGCAGTGAAAGCAGGGGGCTTTCCGGGGAGCTGTTTTTT.